What follows are 14 T cell receptor beta chains derived from one specimen sequenced in a study of lymphopenia after photon versus proton radiotherapy. TCRdb's copy holds only in-frame clones and misses some; the assay was immunoSEQ multiplex PCR. Of about 58,000 clones in the sample, around 85% were seen once. The sequencing used peripheral blood, collected from a patient treated with proton-based radiotherapy. The receptors shown here come from a man in his sixties with pancreatic cancer.

For this clone: Given a far larger clone just one base away, this is likely a sequencing read error. This sequence joins TRBV28 and TRBJ1-1; D call uncertain. The ends were cut back, 8 bases at V and 1 base at J, with 5 bases in the middle. The CDR3 runs to 11 residues. Germline loops: CDR1 MDHEN, CDR2 SYDVKM. Here the CDR3 DNA reads TGTGCCAGCTTAGGGAACACTGAAGCTTTCTTT. Encoded protein: CASLGNTEAFF.

In nucleotides, the CDR3 is TGTGCCATCAGGGCCGGGACAGGGGGTTACTACGAGCAGTACTTC. Encoded protein: CAIRAGTGGYYEQYF. The V and J genes are TRBV10-3 and TRBJ2-7, with TRBD1 matching over 11 bases. V trimming: 6 bases; J trimming: 3 bases; junction bases outside the gene matches: 7. This CDR3 contains 15 residues. Germline V gene data show CDR1 as ENHRY and CDR2 as SYGVKD.

The V call is TRBV5-6, the J call TRBJ2-1; 10 bases fit TRBD2. Germline-derived CDR1 and CDR2 are SGHDT and YYEEEE. V shed 4 bases and J 7 bases; nucleotides not matched to a gene: 14. The CDR3 length is 17 residues. The CDR3 sequence: CASSRVGLAGVTNEQFF. CDR3 nucleotide sequence: TGTGCCAGCAGCCGAGTTGGGCTAGCGGGAGTTACAAATGAGCAGTTCTTC. The whole variable domain, filled in from reference TRBV5-6 and TRBJ2-1, reads DAGVTQSPTHLIKTRGQQVTLRCSPKSGHDTVSWYQQALGQGPQFIFQYYEEEERQRGNFPDRFSGHQFPNYSSELNVNALLLGDSALYLCASSRVGLAGVTNEQFFGPGTRLTVL.

The sample holds a few counts of this clone. The V and J genes are TRBV7-2 and TRBJ2-3; 15 positions agree with TRBD2. J was trimmed by 4 bases and V by 3 bases; bases with no gene match: 8. Per germline, CDR1 SGHTA and CDR2 FQGNSA. The CDR3 has 18 residues. The CDR3 sequence: CASSLWAGLAGGSDTQYF. The CDR3 nucleotides read TGTGCCAGCAGCTTGTGGGCGGGACTAGCGGGAGGTTCAGATACGCAGTATTTT.

The chain joins TRBV14 to TRBJ1-2; D is uncertain. CDR1 is SGHDN, CDR2 FVKESK, per germline. This CDR3 spans 17 amino acids. V dropped 0 bases and J dropped 0 bases, with 14 bases sitting between them. CDR3 DNA: TGTGCCAGCAGCCAAGATGAGGCTGATGGAGCTAACTATGGCTACACCTTC. The encoded protein is CASSQDEADGANYGYTF.

This chain links TRBV19 with TRBJ2-5, with D perhaps TRBD1 (7 bases). Germline V gene sequence: CDR1 LNHDA, CDR2 SQIVND (reference sequence). The germline V and J ends were trimmed by 1 base and 1 base, with 16 bases remaining between them. The CDR3 is made up of 17 amino acids. The CDR3 DNA sequence: TGTGCCAGTAGTATAGGTAGACAGGGACTGGCCCAAGAGACCCAGTACTTC. This codes for CASSIGRQGLAQETQYF.

Regarding this clone: The germline gene is not matched at one end of the junction; a read error may be the cause. The chain uses TRBV2 and TRBJ1-1; D gene ambiguous. Germline V gene lookup returns CDR1 SNHLY and CDR2 FYNNEI. This CDR3 has 13 residues. The CDR3 DNA reads as TGTGCCAGCAGTGTAGGAGGGAACCCTGAAGCTTTCTTT. Amino acid sequence: CASSVGGNPEAFF.

This chain connects TRBV7-2 to TRBJ2-2; TRBD2 aligns across 9 bases. The germline gives CDR1 SGHTA, CDR2 FQGNSA. V trimming: 1 base; J trimming: 7 bases; junction bases outside the gene matches: 4. The CDR3 spans 15 residues. CDR3 sequence reads: CASSLGGRAVGELFF. As DNA, the CDR3 is TGTGCCAGCAGCTTAGGCGGGAGGGCCGTCGGGGAGCTGTTTTTT.

The V and J genes are TRBV27 and TRBJ2-2; D assignment may be TRBD1 or TRBD2 (6 bases each). The CDR3 is 13 residues long. V was shortened by 5 bases and J by 5 bases, with 9 bases between the two germline ends. CDR1 is MNHEY and CDR2 is SMNVEV in the germline V gene (reference sequence). The CDR3 here is CASSQGGTGELFF. The CDR3, as DNA: TGTGCCAGCAGTCAAGGGGGGACCGGGGAGCTGTTTTTT.

The V and J genes are TRBV30 and TRBJ1-2; D remains unclear. This CDR3 comprises 12 residues. The V and J ends lost 5 bases and 5 bases respectively, with 12 bases between them. The germline CDR1 and CDR2 sequences are GTSNPN and SVGIG (reference sequence). CDR3 sequence: CAWGRVVYGYTF. CDR3 nucleotide sequence: TGTGCCTGGGGAAGAGTGGTTTATGGCTACACCTTC. The full variable domain, its missing parts supplied by reference TRBV30 and TRBJ1-2, is SQTIHQWPATLVQPVGSPLSLECTVEGTSNPNLYWYRQAAGRGLQLLFYSVGIGQISSEVPQNLSASRPQDRQFILSSKKLLLSDSGFYLCAWGRVVYGYTFGSGTRLTVV.

The chain uses TRBV6-1 and TRBJ2-1; 10 bases are shared with TRBD1. Germline V gene sequence: CDR1 MNHNS, CDR2 SASEGT. J gave up 5 bases and V 5 bases, and 3 bases lay outside the gene matches. The CDR3 consists of 14 residues. The CDR3, as DNA: TGTGCCAGCAGTTCGACAGGGGGCCACAATGAGCAGTTCTTC. Encoded protein: CASSSTGGHNEQFF.

The chain combines TRBV7-9 with TRBJ2-1; 12 bases match TRBD2. CDR1 is SEHNR, CDR2 FQNEAQ, per germline (reference sequence). CDR3 length equals 17 residues. Germline trimming cut 4 bases from V and 1 base from J; bases unmatched to any gene: 5. The CDR3 region has the DNA TGTGCCAGCAGCTCCGGACTAGCGGGAAGGTCCTACAATGAGCAGTTCTTC. Its protein is CASSSGLAGRSYNEQFF.

This clone has just one count. The J gene is TRBJ2-1, the V gene TRBV20-1; 9 bases are a match to TRBD1. Germline V gene sequence: CDR1 DFQATT, CDR2 SNEGSKA (reference sequence). Germline trimming cut 6 bases from V and 12 bases from J; bases unmatched to any gene: 6. The CDR3 extends over 11 amino acids. The CDR3 loop is CSADRGVGQFF. Written as DNA, the CDR3 is TGCAGTGCGGACAGGGGAGTAGGGCAGTTCTTC.

This rearrangement joins TRBV11-2 to TRBJ1-3, with TRBD1 matching over 7 bases. Germline CDR1 reads SGHAT; CDR2 reads FQNNGV. The CDR3 is made up of 18 amino acids. V dropped 5 bases and J dropped 4; count of bases not matched to a gene: 17. This chain's CDR3 is CASSQKATGTLGGNTIYF. CDR3 nucleotides: TGTGCCAGCAGCCAGAAGGCGACAGGGACGTTGGGCGGAAACACCATATATTTT.